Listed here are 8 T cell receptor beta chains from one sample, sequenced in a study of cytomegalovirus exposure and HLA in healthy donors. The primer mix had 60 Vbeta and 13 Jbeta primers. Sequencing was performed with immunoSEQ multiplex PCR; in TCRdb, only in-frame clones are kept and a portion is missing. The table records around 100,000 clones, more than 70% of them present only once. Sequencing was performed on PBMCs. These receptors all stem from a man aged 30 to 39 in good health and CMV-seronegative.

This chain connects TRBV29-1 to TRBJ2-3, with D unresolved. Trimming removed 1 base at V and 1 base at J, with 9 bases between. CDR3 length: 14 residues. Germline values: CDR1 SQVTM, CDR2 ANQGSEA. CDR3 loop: CSVEASVGTDTQYF. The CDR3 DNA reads TGCAGCGTTGAAGCCAGCGTAGGCACAGATACGCAGTATTTT.

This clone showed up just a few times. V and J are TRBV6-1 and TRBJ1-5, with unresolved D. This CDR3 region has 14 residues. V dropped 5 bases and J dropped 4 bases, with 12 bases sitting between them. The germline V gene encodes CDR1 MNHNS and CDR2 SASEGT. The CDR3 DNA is TGTGCCAGCAGTTCCCAGACCGGGAATCAGCCCCAGCATTTT. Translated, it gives CASSSQTGNQPQHF.

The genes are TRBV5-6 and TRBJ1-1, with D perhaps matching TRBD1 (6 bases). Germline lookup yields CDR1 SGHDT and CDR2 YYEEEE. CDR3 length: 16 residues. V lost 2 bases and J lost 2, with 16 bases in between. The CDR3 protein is CASSLDYRAPNTEAFF. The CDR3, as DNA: TGTGCCAGCAGCTTAGATTACAGGGCCCCTAACACTGAAGCTTTCTTT.

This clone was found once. The CDR3 here is CASSFELRHTGELFF. The CDR3 DNA reads as TGTGCCAGCAGCTTTGAGCTCAGGCATACCGGGGAGCTGTTTTTT. V gene TRBV7-2 combines with J gene TRBJ2-2; D ambiguous. V lost 3 bases and J 5 bases, leaving 13 bases between the germline ends. The CDR3 consists of 15 residues. CDR1 and CDR2 from the germline V gene are SGHTA and FQGNSA.

CDR3 sequence reads: CASSQDRGTDTQYF. The CDR3 DNA is TGTGCCAGCTCACAGGACAGGGGCACAGATACGCAGTATTTT. The rearrangement uses TRBV18 and TRBJ2-3, with TRBD1 matching 8 bases. Germline V CDR1 and CDR2: KGHSH, LQKENI. The V gene end was trimmed by 4 bases and the J gene end by 1 base; junction bases not matched to a gene: 1. The CDR3 extends over 14 amino acids.

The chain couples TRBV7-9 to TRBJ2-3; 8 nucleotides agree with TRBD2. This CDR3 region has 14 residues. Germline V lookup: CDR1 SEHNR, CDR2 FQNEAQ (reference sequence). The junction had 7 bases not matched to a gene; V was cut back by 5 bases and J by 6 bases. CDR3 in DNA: TGTGCCAGCAGCCAAAGCGGGAGTCCGGATACGCAGTATTTT. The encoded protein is CASSQSGSPDTQYF.

The chain's CDR3 is CASSPAGTSGRAGSETQYF. The DNA of the CDR3 is TGTGCCAGCAGCCCTGCCGGGACTAGCGGGAGGGCCGGGTCAGAGACCCAGTACTTC. J is TRBJ2-5 and V is TRBV28; 16 positions agree with TRBD2. This CDR3 contains 19 residues. Germline CDR1 is MDHEN and CDR2 is SYDVKM. Unmatched junction bases numbered 14, after V lost 6 bases and J lost 4 bases. The variable domain in full, with the rest retrieved from reference TRBV28 and TRBJ2-5, is DVKVTQSSRYLVKRTGEKVFLECVQDMDHENMFWYRQDPGLGLRLIYFSYDVKMKEKGDIPEGYSVSREKKERFSLILESASTNQTSMYLCASSPAGTSGRAGSETQYFGPGTRLLVL.

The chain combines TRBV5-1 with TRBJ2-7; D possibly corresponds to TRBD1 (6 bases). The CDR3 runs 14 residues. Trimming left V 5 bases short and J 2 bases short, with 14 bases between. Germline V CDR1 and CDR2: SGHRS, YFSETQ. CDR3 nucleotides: TGCGCCAGCAGATCCACAGGGCAACCCTACGAGCAGTACTTC. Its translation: CASRSTGQPYEQYF.